A single sample gave rise to the 22 T cell receptor beta chains below, sequenced in a study of metastatic and nonmetastatic thyroid tumors. Before thyroid surgery, none of the patients had received any treatment. MiXCR reprocessed the PCR reads for TCRdb. The data contain 30,000 to 40,000 clones, around 26% of them singletons. Sequencing was carried out using blood. The receptors come from a female donor with papillary thyroid cancer or a benign thyroid nodule (not recorded which). Some clones in this sample may be carry-over from other donors' samples.

This clone was recorded at least ten times. CDR3 DNA: TGTGCCAGCAGCGCTCGGGACAGGGTGACTGAAGCTTTCTTT. Protein: CASSARDRVTEAFF. This rearrangement joins TRBV7-2 to TRBJ1-1; 9 nucleotides align to TRBD1. Germline CDR1 is SGHTA and CDR2 is FQGNSA. With 5 bases clipped from V and 5 bases from J, the junction kept 6 bases outside the gene matches. The CDR3 runs to 14 residues.

In this sample, this clone turned up once. The chain has TRBV30 and TRBJ2-2, with D uncertain. This CDR3 contains 12 residues. The germline V gene encodes CDR1 GTSNPN and CDR2 SVGIG (reference sequence). V lost 5 bases and J 6 bases, leaving 10 bases between the germline ends. CDR3 protein: CAWGGPPGELFF. In DNA, the CDR3 is TGTGCCTGGGGCGGTCCTCCCGGGGAGCTGTTTTTT.

The J gene is TRBJ2-5, the V gene TRBV11-1; TRBD2 is a possible D gene (6 bases). In germline, CDR1 is SGHAT, CDR2 FQDESV (reference sequence). This CDR3 has 19 residues. The V end lost 8 bases, the J end lost 7 bases, and 35 bases lay between the germline ends. CDR3 amino acids: CASHSTGDGVKTRSWTQYF. As DNA, the CDR3 is TGTGCCAGCCATTCTACGGGGGATGGTGTTAAAACTCGGTCTTGGACCCAGTACTTC. The whole variable domain, remainder taken from reference TRBV11-1 and TRBJ2-5, is EAEVAQSPRYKITEKSQAVAFWCDPISGHATLYWYRQILGQGPELLVQFQDESVVDDSQLPKDRFSAERLKGVDSTLKIQPAELGDSAMYLCASHSTGDGVKTRSWTQYFGPGTRLLVL.

At least ten counts were recorded for this clone. This chain uses TRBV20-1 with TRBJ1-5, with D possibly TRBD1 on 5 matching bases. Germline CDR1 DFQATT, CDR2 SNEGSKA (reference sequence). The CDR3 covers 15 residues. Trimming stripped 6 bases from V and 0 bases from J, with 15 bases between. For the CDR3, the DNA is TGCAGTGCCTTACGGGAGGGGTTTAGCAATCAGCCCCAGCATTTT. As protein: CSALREGFSNQPQHF.

This clone was detected ten times or more. The chain joins TRBV11-2 to TRBJ2-3; 9 bases align to TRBD2. Trimming cost V 2 bases and J 5 bases; bases outside gene matches: 5. CDR3 length: 15 amino acids. In germline, CDR1 is SGHAT, CDR2 FQNNGV. CDR3 protein: CASSLRRGGLDTQYF. The CDR3 DNA reads TGTGCCAGCAGCTTAAGGCGGGGGGGTTTAGATACGCAGTATTTT.

This clone came up a few times. The chain couples TRBV6-1 to TRBJ2-2, with TRBD1 identical over 8 bases. The germline V gene has CDR1 MNHNS and CDR2 SASEGT. V lost 4 bases to trimming and J lost 10 bases; unmatched junction nucleotides: 8. The CDR3 contains 14 residues. The CDR3 coding sequence is TGTGCCAGCAGTGCGGGACAGGTGTCCGTGGAGCTGTTTTTT. Amino acid sequence: CASSAGQVSVELFF.

This chain links TRBV20-1 with TRBJ1-2; 8 nucleotides match TRBD1. V was clipped by 3 bases and J by 3 bases; unmatched bases: 6. The germline gives CDR1 DFQATT, CDR2 SNEGSKA (reference sequence). The CDR3 consists of 14 residues. This CDR3 is CSASGTGGHYGYTF. DNA of the CDR3: TGCAGTGCTAGTGGAACAGGGGGGCACTATGGCTACACCTTC.

As regards this clone: At the DNA level, this CDR3 is encoded by other sequences in the same sample as well. The V gene is TRBV27, the J gene TRBJ1-5; 9 bases line up with TRBD1. The CDR3 has 18 amino acids. V was pared by 0 bases and J by 7 bases, with 13 bases of the junction left unmatched. Germline assignment: CDR1 MNHEY and CDR2 SMNVEV (reference sequence). This chain's CDR3 is CASSLSGGDREGNQPQHF. CDR3 in DNA: TGTGCCAGCAGTTTATCGGGGGGGGACAGGGAGGGTAACCAGCCCCAGCATTTT.

Many counts were recorded for this clone. The chain uses TRBV7-9 and TRBJ2-1; TRBD1 aligns across 10 bases. The CDR3 is made up of 17 amino acids. V dropped 5 bases and J dropped 3; count of bases not matched to a gene: 10. Germline V gene lookup returns CDR1 SEHNR and CDR2 FQNEAQ (reference sequence). In DNA form, the CDR3 reads TGTGCCAGCAGCGGGAGCGGAGGGACAGGGGTCTACAATGAGCAGTTCTTC. This translates into CASSGSGGTGVYNEQFF.

This clone has a count of ten or more. The genes are TRBV6-1 and TRBJ2-1, with 9 bases lining up with TRBD2. The CDR3 consists of 15 residues. V trimming: 6 bases; J trimming: 9 bases; junction bases outside the gene matches: 12. The germline V gene has CDR1 MNHNS and CDR2 SASEGT. DNA of the CDR3: TGTGCCAGCAGGTTTGGCGGGGGGGGGCCCAGTGAGCAGTTCTTC. Protein product: CASRFGGGGPSEQFF.

The J gene is TRBJ1-1, the V gene TRBV3-1; D gene ambiguous. Germline CDR1 LGHDT, CDR2 YNNKEL (reference sequence). Trimming cost V 4 bases and J 7 bases, with 13 bases left between them. CDR3 length equals 13 residues. The CDR3 DNA reads TGTGCCAGCAGCCCCGGGAGGCTCGGTGAAGCTTTCTTT. Its translation is CASSPGRLGEAFF.

The V call is TRBV4-3, the J call TRBJ2-3; D remains ambiguous. Between the trimmed V and J ends, which lost 1 base and 2 bases, there was a span of 10 bases. Germline lookup yields CDR1 LGHNA and CDR2 YSLEER. The CDR3 sequence is 15 residues long. CDR3 region: CASSQGPVVTDTQYF. CDR3 sequence (DNA): TGCGCCAGCAGCCAAGGTCCAGTAGTCACAGATACGCAGTATTTT.

Regarding this clone: Relative to the germline gene, one junction end is altered; a read error may explain this. CDR3 sequence: CANSLQGDNEKLFF. CDR3 coding DNA: TGTGCCAACAGCTTGCAGGGTGATAATGAAAAACTGTTTTTT. V is TRBV5-4 and J is TRBJ1-4; TRBD1 might be the D (5 bases). The germline CDR1 and CDR2 sequences are SGHNT and YYREEE (reference sequence). CDR3 length equals 14 residues.

This clone was counted many times. The chain links TRBV7-8 to TRBJ1-6; D not certain. Deletions cut 5 bases from V and 10 bases from J, with 15 bases between. Looked up from germline, CDR1 is SGHVS and CDR2 is FQNEAQ. The CDR3 runs 14 residues. In DNA, the CDR3 is TGTGCCAGCAGCCCGAGTGCGAAGGACTCACCCCTCCACTTT. This encodes CASSPSAKDSPLHF.

This clone was counted only a few times. The V and J genes are TRBV12-3 or TRBV12-4 and TRBJ1-2, with TRBD1 as a possible D gene (6 bases). CDR3 length equals 17 residues. Trimming stripped 3 bases from V and 5 bases from J, with 22 bases between. The CDR3 region is CASSLGVTVGGLYGYTF. The CDR3 nucleotides are TGTGCCAGCAGTTTGGGGGTGACAGTAGGGGGGTTATATGGCTACACCTTC.

This clone was picked up many times. This chain links TRBV7-9 with TRBJ2-7; 10 nucleotides match TRBD1. Unmatched junction bases numbered 9, after V lost 6 bases and J lost 4 bases. The CDR3 length is 15 residues. The germline gives CDR1 SEHNR, CDR2 FQNEAQ (reference sequence). The CDR3 DNA sequence: TGTGCCAGCAGTCCTGGGACAGGGGTGAGGTACGAGCAGTACTTC. Translating gives CASSPGTGVRYEQYF.

This clone came up many times. J is TRBJ2-1 and V is TRBV5-8, with D perhaps being TRBD1 or TRBD2 (5 bases each). V was pared by 3 bases and J by 3 bases, with 13 bases between. Germline CDR1 reads SGHTS; CDR2 reads YDEGEE. CDR3 size: 15 residues. This chain's CDR3 is CASSYLGVRYNEQFF. The CDR3 coding sequence is TGTGCCAGCAGCTACTTGGGGGTCCGCTACAATGAGCAGTTCTTC.

V gene TRBV20-1 combines with J gene TRBJ1-5, with D perhaps matching TRBD1 (6 bases). CDR1 is DFQATT, CDR2 SNEGSKA, per germline (reference sequence). The length of the CDR3 is 15 residues. The V end lost 1 base, the J end lost 7 bases, and 17 bases lay between the germline ends. The CDR3 region is CSARVPMGAEQPQHF. As DNA, the CDR3 is TGCAGTGCTAGAGTGCCTATGGGGGCAGAACAGCCCCAGCATTTT.

The chain carries TRBV30 and TRBJ1-6; D unresolved. This CDR3 has 13 amino acids. Deletions cut 3 bases from V and 5 bases from J, with 8 bases between. Germline values: CDR1 GTSNPN, CDR2 SVGIG (reference sequence). This CDR3 is CAWRPLHNSPLHF. The CDR3 nucleotides read TGTGCCTGGAGGCCGCTCCATAATTCACCCCTCCACTTT.

Comments on this clone: The junction departs from germline at one end; a sequencing error may be responsible. The gene calls are TRBV12-3 or TRBV12-4 and TRBJ1-6, with TRBD1 identical over 8 bases. This CDR3 region has 14 residues. The CDR3 region is CASRPGQVNSPLHF. The DNA of the CDR3 is TGTGCCAGCAGACCGGGACAGGTGAATTCACCCCTACACTTT.

The chain links TRBV20-1 to TRBJ2-7; D might be TRBD1 or TRBD2, each matching 6 bases. The CDR3 is 14 residues long. V shed 3 bases and J shed 2 bases, with 14 bases lying between them. Germline lookup yields CDR1 DFQATT and CDR2 SNEGSKA (reference sequence). CDR3 nucleotides: TGCAGTGCTAGGGGACTGGGGGGCGCCTACGAGCAGTACTTC. This translates into CSARGLGGAYEQYF.

The chain recombines TRBV3-1 with TRBJ1-3, with D uncertain. The CDR3 consists of 15 residues. The germline CDR1 and CDR2 sequences are LGHDT and YNNKEL (reference sequence). V shed 0 bases and J shed 4 bases, with 10 bases lying between them. The CDR3 loop reads CASSQDIRKGNTIYF. CDR3 sequence (DNA): TGTGCCAGCAGCCAAGATATAAGAAAAGGAAACACCATATATTTT.